The T cell receptor (beta chain) described here comes from a study of blood T cell repertoires in COVID-19. Study overall: Samples of COVID-19 (acute and convalescent) were obtained from the United States, Italy and Spain. PBMCs, B-cell-depleted T cells, or T cells provided the cDNA or gDNA that made up the material.

Profiling relied on immunoSEQ multiplex PCR, and the TCRdb table lists in-frame clones only, not all of them. The sample holds tens of thousands of clones, 84% seen once. Germline V gene data show CDR1 as DFQATT and CDR2 as SNEGSKA (reference sequence). CDR3 size: 11 residues. Deletions cut 5 bases from V and 4 bases from J, with 8 bases between. Specimen: peripheral blood. This TCR came from a woman in her fifties or sixties with acute or convalescent COVID-19. V is TRBV20-1 and J is TRBJ1-1; a weak D match, TRBD1 (5 bases). This chain's CDR3 is CSAWRGTEAFF. DNA of the CDR3: TGCAGTGCTTGGAGGGGCACTGAAGCTTTCTTT.